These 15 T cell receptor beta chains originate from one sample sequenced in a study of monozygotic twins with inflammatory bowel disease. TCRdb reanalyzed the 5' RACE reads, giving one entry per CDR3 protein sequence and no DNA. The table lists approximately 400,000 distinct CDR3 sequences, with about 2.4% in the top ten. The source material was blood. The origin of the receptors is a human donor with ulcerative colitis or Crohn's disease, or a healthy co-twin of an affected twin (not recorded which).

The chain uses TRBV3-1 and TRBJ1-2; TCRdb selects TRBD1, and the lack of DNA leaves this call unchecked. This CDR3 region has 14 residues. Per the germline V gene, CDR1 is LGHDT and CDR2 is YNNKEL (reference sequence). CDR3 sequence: CASSQLTGPVGYTF.

CDR3 region: CASSQTGGSGANVLTF. This chain joins TRBV5-1 and TRBJ2-6; TCRdb's assignment of TRBD1 cannot be checked, as there is no DNA. Germline V gene sequence: CDR1 SGHRS, CDR2 YFSETQ. CDR3 length: 16 residues.

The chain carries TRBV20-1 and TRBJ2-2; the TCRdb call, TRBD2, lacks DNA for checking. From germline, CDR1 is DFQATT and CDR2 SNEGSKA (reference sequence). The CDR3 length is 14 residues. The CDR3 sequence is CSAVSGRVVGELFF.

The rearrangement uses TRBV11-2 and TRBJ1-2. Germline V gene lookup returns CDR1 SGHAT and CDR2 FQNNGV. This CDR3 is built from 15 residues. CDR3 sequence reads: CASSSTPVSVGGYTF.

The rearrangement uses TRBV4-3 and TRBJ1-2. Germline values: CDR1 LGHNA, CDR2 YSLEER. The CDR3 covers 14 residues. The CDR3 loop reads CASSQDPSIRGYTF.

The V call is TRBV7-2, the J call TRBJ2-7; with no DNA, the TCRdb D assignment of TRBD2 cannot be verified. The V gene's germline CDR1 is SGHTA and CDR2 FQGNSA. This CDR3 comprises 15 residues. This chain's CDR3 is CASIPSGANTYEQYF.

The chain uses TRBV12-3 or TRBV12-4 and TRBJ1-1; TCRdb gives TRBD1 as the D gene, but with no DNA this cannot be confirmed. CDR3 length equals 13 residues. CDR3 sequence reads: CASSSRDKGQAFF.

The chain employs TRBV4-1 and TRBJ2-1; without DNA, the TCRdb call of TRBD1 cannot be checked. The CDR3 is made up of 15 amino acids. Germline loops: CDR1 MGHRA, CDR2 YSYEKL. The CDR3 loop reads CASSQVGVNYNEQFF.

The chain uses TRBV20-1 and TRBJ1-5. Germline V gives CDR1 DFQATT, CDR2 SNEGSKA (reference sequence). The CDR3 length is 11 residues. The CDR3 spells CSAPGRFAQHF.

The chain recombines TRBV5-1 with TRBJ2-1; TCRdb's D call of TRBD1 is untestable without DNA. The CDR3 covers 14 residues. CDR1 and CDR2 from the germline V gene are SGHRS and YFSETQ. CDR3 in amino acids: CASSLERGHNEQFF.

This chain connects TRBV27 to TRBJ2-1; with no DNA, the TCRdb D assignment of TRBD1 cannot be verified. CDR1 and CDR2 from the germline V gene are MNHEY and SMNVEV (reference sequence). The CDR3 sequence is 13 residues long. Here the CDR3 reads CASSQGPYNEQFF.

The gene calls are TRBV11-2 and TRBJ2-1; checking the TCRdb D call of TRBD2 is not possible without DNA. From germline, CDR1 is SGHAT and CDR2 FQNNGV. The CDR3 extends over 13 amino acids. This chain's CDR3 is CASSTTLADEQFF.

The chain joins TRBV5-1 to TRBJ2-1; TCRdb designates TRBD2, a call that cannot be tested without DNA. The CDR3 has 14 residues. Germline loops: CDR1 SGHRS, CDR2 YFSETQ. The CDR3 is CASSKTSGANEQFF.

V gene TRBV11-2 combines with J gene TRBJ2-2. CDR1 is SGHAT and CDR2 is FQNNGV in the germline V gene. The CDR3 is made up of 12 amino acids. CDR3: CASSFSVAELFF. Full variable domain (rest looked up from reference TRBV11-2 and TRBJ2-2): EAGVAQSPRYKIIEKRQSVAFWCNPISGHATLYWYQQILGQGPKLLIQFQNNGVVDDSQLPKDRFSAERLKGVDSTLKIQPAKLEDSAVYLCASSFSVAELFFGEGSRLTVL.

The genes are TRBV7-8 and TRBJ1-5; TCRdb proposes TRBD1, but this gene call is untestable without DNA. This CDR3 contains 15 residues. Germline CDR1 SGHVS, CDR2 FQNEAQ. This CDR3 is CASSPGSYSNQPQHF.